The sequence of this T cell receptor beta chain was determined in a study of PD-L1 blockade in urothelial cancer. Using immunoSEQ multiplex PCR, the repertoire was profiled, and TCRdb retains in-frame clones only, with some absent. The table lists some 120,000 clones, 65% to 85% of them singletons, with 2.5% to 3.5% in the top ten. The CDR3 consists of 14 residues. The germline V and J ends were trimmed by 1 base and 2 bases, with 8 bases remaining between them. Germline V CDR1 and CDR2: LNHDA, SQIVND (reference sequence). Time point described: pretreatment peripheral blood. The chain employs TRBV19 and TRBJ2-5; TRBD1 is a possible D gene (5 bases). Sequencing used PBMCs, obtained around atezolizumab (anti-PD-L1) treatment. The TCR comes from a man aged 45 to 65 with urothelial cancer. CDR3 loop: CASSIADKQETQYF. The CDR3 nucleotides read TGTGCCAGTAGTATAGCGGACAAGCAAGAGACCCAGTACTTC.